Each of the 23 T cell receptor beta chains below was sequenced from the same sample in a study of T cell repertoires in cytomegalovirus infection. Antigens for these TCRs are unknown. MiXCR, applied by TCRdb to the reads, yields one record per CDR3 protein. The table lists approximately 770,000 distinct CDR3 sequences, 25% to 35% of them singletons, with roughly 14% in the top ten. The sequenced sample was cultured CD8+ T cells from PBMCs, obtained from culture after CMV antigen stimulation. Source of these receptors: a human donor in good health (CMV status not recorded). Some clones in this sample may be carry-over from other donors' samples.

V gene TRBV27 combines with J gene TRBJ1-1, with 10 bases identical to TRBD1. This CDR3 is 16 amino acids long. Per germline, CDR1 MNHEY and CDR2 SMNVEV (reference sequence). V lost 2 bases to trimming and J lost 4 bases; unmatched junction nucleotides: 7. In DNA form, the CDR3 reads TGTGCCAGCAGTTTAGCGACAGGGGGCGTAGGCACTGAAGCTTTCTTT. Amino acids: CASSLATGGVGTEAFF.

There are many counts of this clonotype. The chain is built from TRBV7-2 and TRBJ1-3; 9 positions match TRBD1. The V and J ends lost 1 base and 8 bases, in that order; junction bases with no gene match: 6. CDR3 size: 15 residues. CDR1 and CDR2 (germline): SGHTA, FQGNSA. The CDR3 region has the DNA TGTGCCAGCAGCTTAGAAGGGACAGGGAGGGACACCATATATTTT. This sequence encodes CASSLEGTGRDTIYF.

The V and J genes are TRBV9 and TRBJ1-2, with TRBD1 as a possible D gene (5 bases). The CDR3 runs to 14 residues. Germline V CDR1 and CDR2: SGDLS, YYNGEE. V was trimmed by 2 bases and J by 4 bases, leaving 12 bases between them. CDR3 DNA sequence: TGTGCCAGCAGCGTCAATAAGGGGTTCTATGGCTACACCTTC. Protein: CASSVNKGFYGYTF. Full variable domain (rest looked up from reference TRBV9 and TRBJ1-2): DSGVTQTPKHLITATGQRVTLRCSPRSGDLSVYWYQQSLDQGLQFLIQYYNGEERAKGNILERFSAQQFPDLHSELNLSSLELGDSALYFCASSVNKGFYGYTFGSGTRLTVV.

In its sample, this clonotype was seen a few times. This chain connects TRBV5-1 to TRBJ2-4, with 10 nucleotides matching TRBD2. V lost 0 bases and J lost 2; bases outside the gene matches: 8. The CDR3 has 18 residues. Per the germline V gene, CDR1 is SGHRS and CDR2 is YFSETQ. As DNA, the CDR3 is TGCGCCAGCAGCTTGGGACTAGCGGGCCATGGGACCAAAAACATTCAGTACTTC. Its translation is CASSLGLAGHGTKNIQYF.

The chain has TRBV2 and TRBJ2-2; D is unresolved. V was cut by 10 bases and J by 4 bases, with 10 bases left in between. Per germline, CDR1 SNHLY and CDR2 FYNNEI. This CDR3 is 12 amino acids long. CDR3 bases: TGTGCCACTGCCCGACCCACCGGGGAGCTGTTTTTT. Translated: CATARPTGELFF.

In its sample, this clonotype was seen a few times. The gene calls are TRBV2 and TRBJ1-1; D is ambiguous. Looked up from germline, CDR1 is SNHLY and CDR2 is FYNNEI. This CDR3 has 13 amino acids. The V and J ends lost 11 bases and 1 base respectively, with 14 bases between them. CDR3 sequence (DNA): TGTGCCTCACAAACGCGGAAGAACACTGAAGCTTTCTTT. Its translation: CASQTRKNTEAFF. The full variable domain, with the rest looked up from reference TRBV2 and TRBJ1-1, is EPEVTQTPSHQVTQMGQEVILRCVPISNHLYFYWYRQILGQKVEFLVSFYNNEISEKSEIFDDQFSVERPDGSNFTLKIRSTKLEDSAMYFCASQTRKNTEAFFGQGTRLTVV.

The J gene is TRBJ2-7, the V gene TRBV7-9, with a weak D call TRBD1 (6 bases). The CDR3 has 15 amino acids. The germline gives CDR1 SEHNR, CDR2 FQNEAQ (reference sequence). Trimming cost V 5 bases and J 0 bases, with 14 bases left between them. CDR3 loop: CASSPADRRSYEQYF. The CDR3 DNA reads TGTGCCAGCAGCCCCGCCGACAGGCGCTCCTACGAGCAGTACTTC.

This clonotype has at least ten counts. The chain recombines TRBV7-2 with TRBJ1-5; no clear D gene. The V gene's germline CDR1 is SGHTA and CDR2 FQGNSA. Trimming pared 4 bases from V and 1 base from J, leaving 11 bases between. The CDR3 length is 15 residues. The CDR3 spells CASSYYRGSNQPQHF. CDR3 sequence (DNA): TGTGCCAGCAGCTATTACAGAGGGAGCAATCAGCCCCAGCATTTT.

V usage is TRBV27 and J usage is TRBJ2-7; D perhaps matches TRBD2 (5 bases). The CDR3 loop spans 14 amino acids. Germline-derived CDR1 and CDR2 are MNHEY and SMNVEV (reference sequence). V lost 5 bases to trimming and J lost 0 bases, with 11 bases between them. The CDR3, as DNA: TGTGCCAGCAGTGCCGGACTCTACTCCTACGAGCAGTACGTC. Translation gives CASSAGLYSYEQYV.

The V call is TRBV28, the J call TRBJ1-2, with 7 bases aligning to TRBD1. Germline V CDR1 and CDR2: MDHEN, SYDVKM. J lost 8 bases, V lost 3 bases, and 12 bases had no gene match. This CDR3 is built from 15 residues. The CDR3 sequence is CASSLYRGGGKGYTF. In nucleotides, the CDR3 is TGTGCCAGCAGTTTGTATCGAGGGGGCGGGAAGGGCTACACCTTC.

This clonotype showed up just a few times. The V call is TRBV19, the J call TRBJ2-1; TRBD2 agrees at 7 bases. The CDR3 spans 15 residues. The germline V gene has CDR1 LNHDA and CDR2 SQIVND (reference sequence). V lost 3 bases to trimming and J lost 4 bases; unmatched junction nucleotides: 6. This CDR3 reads CASSMGLYTYNEQFF. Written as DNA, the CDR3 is TGTGCCAGTAGTATGGGACTATATACATACAATGAGCAGTTCTTC.

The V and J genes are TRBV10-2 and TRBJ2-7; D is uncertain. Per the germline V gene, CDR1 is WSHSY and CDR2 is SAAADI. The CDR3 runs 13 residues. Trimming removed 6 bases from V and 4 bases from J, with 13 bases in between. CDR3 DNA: TGCGCCAGCAGCCTTCGGTACATATACGAGCAGTACTTC. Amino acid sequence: CASSLRYIYEQYF.

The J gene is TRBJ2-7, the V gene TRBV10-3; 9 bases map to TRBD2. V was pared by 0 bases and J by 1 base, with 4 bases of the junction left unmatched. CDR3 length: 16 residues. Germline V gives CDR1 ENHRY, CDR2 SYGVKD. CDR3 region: CAISESLAGASYEQYF. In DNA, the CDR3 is TGTGCCATCAGTGAGTCCTTAGCGGGGGCTTCCTACGAGCAGTACTTC.

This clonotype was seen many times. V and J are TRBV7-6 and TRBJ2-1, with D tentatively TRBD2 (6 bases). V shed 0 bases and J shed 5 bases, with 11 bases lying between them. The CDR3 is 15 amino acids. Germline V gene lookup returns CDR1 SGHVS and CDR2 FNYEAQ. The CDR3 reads CASSLARERDNEQFF. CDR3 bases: TGTGCCAGCAGCTTAGCGCGGGAAAGGGACAATGAGCAGTTCTTC.

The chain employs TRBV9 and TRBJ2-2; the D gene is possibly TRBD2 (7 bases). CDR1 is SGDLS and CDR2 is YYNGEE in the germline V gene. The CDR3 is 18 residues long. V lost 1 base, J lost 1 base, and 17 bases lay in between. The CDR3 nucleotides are TGTGCCAGCAGCGTAAGAGGGGGGGGGCAGGTGAACACCGGGGAGCTGTTTTTT. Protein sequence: CASSVRGGGQVNTGELFF.

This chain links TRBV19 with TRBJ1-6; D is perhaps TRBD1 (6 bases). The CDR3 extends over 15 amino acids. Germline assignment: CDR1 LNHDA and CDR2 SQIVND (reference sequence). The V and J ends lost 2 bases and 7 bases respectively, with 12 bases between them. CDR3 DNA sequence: TGTGCCAGTAGTATAATTGGAAGGGGGAATTCACCCCTCCACTTT. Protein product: CASSIIGRGNSPLHF.

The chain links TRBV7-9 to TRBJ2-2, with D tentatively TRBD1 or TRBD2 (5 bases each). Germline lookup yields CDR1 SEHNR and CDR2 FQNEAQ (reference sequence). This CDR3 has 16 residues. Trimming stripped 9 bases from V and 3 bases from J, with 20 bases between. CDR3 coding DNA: TGTGCCAGTACGGAGCCGGGACCGGCGGACACCGGGGAGCTGTTTTTT. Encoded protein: CASTEPGPADTGELFF.

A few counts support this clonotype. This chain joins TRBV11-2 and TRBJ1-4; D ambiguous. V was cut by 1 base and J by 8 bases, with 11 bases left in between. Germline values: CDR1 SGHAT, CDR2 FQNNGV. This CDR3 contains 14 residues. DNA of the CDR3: TGTGCCAGCAGCTTAGTTGACGCGAGGGAAAAACTGTTTTTT. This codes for CASSLVDAREKLFF.

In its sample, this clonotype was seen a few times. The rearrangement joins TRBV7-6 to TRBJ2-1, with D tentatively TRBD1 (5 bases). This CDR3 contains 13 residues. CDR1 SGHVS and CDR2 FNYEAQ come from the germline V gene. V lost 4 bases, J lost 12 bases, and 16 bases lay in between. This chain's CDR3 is CASSWGPARAQFF. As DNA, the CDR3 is TGTGCCAGCAGCTGGGGCCCAGCGCGTGCGCAGTTCTTC.

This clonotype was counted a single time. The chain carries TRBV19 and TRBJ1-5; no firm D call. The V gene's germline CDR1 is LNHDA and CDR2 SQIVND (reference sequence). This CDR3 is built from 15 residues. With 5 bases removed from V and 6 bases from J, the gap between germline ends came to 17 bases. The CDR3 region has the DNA TGTGCCAGTAGTCTGGCAGTAGGAGACGGTCAGCCCCAGCATTTT. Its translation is CASSLAVGDGQPQHF.

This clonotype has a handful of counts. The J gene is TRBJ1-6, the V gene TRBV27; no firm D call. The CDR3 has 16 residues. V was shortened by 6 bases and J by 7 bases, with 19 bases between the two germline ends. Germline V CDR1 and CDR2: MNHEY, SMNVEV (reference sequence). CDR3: CASSRGPFSLNSPLHF. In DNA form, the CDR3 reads TGTGCCAGCAGCCGCGGTCCCTTTAGCTTAAATTCACCCCTCCACTTT.

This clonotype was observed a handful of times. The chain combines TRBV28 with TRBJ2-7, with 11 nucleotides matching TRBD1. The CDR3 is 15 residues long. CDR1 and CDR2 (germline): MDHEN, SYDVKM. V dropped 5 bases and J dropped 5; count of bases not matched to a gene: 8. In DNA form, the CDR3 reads TGTGCCAGCAGTCAAAGGACAGGGGGCTCAGACGAGCAGTACGTC. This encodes CASSQRTGGSDEQYV.

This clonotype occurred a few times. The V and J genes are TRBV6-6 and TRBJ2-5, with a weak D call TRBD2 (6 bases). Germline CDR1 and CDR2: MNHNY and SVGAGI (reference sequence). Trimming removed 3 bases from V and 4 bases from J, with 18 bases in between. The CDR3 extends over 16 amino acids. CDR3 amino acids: CASSYLGRERIETQYF. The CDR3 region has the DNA TGTGCCAGCAGTTATTTGGGACGGGAGAGAATAGAGACCCAGTACTTC.